A selection of T cell receptor beta chains follows, all from one sample in a study of CD4+ T cells in melanoma. Profiling relied on immunoSEQ multiplex PCR, and the TCRdb table lists in-frame clones only, not all of them. The sample yields roughly 18,000 clones, 83% seen once. Source material: cells from a culture (not recorded whether cultured in vitro). The receptors stem from a human donor with melanoma. Both conserved end residues are part of each CDR3. Fields, in order: J gene, clone size, D gene, V gene, CDR3 DNA, CDR3 protein. The D gene is left open where the match is weak. Only some rows state a clone size, as once, few, many or a class for expanded clones.

TRBJ2-1	NA	NA	TRBV5-1	TGCGCCAGCAGCCCCCGGGCTGGGAGCTCCTACAATGAGCAGTTCTTC	CASSPRAGSSYNEQFF
TRBJ1-3	NA	NA	TRBV4-1	TGCGCCAGCAGCCACGGTAGGGCGGGAGGAAACACCATATATTTT	CASSHGRAGGNTIYF
TRBJ2-7	once	NA	TRBV30	TGTGCCTGGAGTGATGGCAGTTGGGGGCACCAATCCTACGAGCAGTACTTC	CAWSDGSWGHQSYEQYF
TRBJ2-1	NA	NA	TRBV2	TGTGCCAGCAGCTCAAAGCAGTTCTTC	CASSSKQFF
TRBJ2-2	NA	NA	TRBV5-4	TGTGCCAGCAGCCAAGGGGTGATTTACACCGGGGAGCTGTTTTTT	CASSQGVIYTGELFF
TRBJ2-1	NA	NA	TRBV5-4	TGTGCCAGCAGCACAGGAAGGCTATGGGGCGATGAGCAGTTCTTC	CASSTGRLWGDEQFF
TRBJ2-7	NA	TRBD1	TRBV5-5	TGTGCCAGCAGCTCATTATTCTCCGGGACAGGGTACTACGAGCAGTACTTC	CASSSLFSGTGYYEQYF
TRBJ2-3	NA	TRBD2	TRBV9	TGTGCCAGCAGCATGGGCGGGGGGATGACAGATACGCAGTATTTT	CASSMGGGMTDTQYF
TRBJ2-7	NA	NA	TRBV6-5	TGTGCCAGCAGTTACTTGGGGACAACGACCTACGAGCAGTACTTC	CASSYLGTTTYEQYF
TRBJ2-2	NA	TRBD2	TRBV4-2	TGTGCCAGCAGCCGGCGGGGGGGCTCCGGGGAGCTGTTTTTT	CASSRRGGSGELFF
TRBJ2-7	NA	NA	TRBV18	TGTGCCAGCTCACCCGGGGCCTACGAGCAGTACTTC	CASSPGAYEQYF
TRBJ1-4	NA	NA	TRBV5-1	TGCGTCAGCAGACGGGCTCTCTCAACTAATGAAAAACTGTTTTTT	CVSRRALSTNEKLFF
TRBJ2-3	NA	TRBD1	TRBV10-2	TGCGCCAGCAGCCCCGACAGGGCAGATACGCAGTATTTT	CASSPDRADTQYF
TRBJ1-2	few	TRBD1	TRBV14	TGTGCCAGCAGCCGACAGGGAAGGTCTGGCTACACCTTC	CASSRQGRSGYTF
TRBJ1-4	NA	NA	TRBV2	TGTGCCAGCAGCAACCCAGCCCTGAATGAAAAACTGTTTTTT	CASSNPALNEKLFF
TRBJ1-2	once	TRBD1	TRBV6-6	TGTGCCAGCAGTTCGGGACAGAACTATGGCTACACCTTC	CASSSGQNYGYTF
TRBJ2-2	NA	NA	TRBV5-5	TGTGCCAGCAGCTTTAAAGGGGCGAACACCGGGGAGCTGTTTTTT	CASSFKGANTGELFF
TRBJ2-7	once	NA	TRBV6-6	TGTGCCAGCTCCCGGACGGGCCCCTACGAGCAGTACTTC	CASSRTGPYEQYF
TRBJ1-1	NA	TRBD1	TRBV10-1	TGCGCCAGCAGAGGACAGGGGAACACTGAAGCTTTCTTT	CASRGQGNTEAFF
TRBJ2-1	NA	NA	TRBV5-4	TGTGCCAGCAATCGAAGGGGATCCCGCGCCAATGAGCAGTTCTTC	CASNRRGSRANEQFF
TRBJ2-5	NA	NA	TRBV7-9	TGTGCCAGCAGCTTTCGAGTCGGGGCCCTCGCGGAGACCCAGTACTTC	CASSFRVGALAETQYF
TRBJ1-6	NA	NA	TRBV18	TGTGCCAGCTGGGCAGGGAATTATTCACCCCTCCACTTT	CASWAGNYSPLHF
TRBJ2-3	NA	TRBD2	TRBV7-2	TGTGCCAGCAGCTTACTCGCTCTAGCGGGGGTACAAGATACGCAGTATTTT	CASSLLALAGVQDTQYF
TRBJ1-3	once	TRBD1	TRBV19	TGTGCCAGCCAGGACAGGGGAAACACCATATATTTT	CASQDRGNTIYF
TRBJ1-1	NA	NA	TRBV12-5	TGTGCTAGTGGTTTGAGAGCAGGGGCCTTGAACACTGAAGCTTTCTTT	CASGLRAGALNTEAFF
TRBJ1-2	NA	NA	TRBV29-1	TGCAGCGTTGAAGAGAAGTGGGCTAACTATGGCTACACCTTC	CSVEEKWANYGYTF
TRBJ1-3	NA	NA	TRBV4-1	TGCGCCAGCAGCCACCCGGGGAGCTCTGGAAACACCATATATTTT	CASSHPGSSGNTIYF
TRBJ1-5	NA	NA	TRBV6-5	TGTGCCACCAAGGTGAGCCCAGGGGATCAGCCCCAGCATTTT	CATKVSPGDQPQHF
TRBJ1-2	NA	NA	TRBV30	TGTGCCTGGAATTTCCCGTCGTACTATGGCTACACCTTC	CAWNFPSYYGYTF
TRBJ2-2	NA	TRBD1	TRBV19	TGTGCCAGTAGTCCTTGGGGACAGGGGAACACCGGGGAGCTGTTTTTT	CASSPWGQGNTGELFF
TRBJ1-2	NA	NA	TRBV15	TGTGCCACCAGCAAGGAGGGGGGCGGCTATGGCTACACCTTC	CATSKEGGGYGYTF